The 16 T cell receptor beta chains reported below all come from one sample, sequenced in a study of blood T cells in healthy people across ages. The use of a sample-barcoded 5' primer and a J-beta primer mix characterized a second PCR of roughly 6 to 11 cycles. TCRdb recomputed calls from the 5' RACE reads with MiXCR, one row per CDR3 protein. There are roughly 800,000 distinct CDR3 sequences in the sample; 35% to 40% occur only once, and roughly 13% lies in the top ten. Sequences were obtained from blood. These TCRs come from a man between 18 and 29 years old in good health.

This clonotype was found a few times. J is TRBJ1-2 and V is TRBV29-1; tentative D call: TRBD1 (5 bases). V was trimmed by 3 bases and J by 10 bases, leaving 9 bases between them. CDR1 and CDR2 (germline): SQVTM, ANQGSEA. The CDR3 contains 10 residues. The CDR3 loop reads CSVEGGDYTF. For the CDR3, the DNA is TGCAGCGTTGAGGGGGGAGACTACACCTTC. The whole variable domain, remainder taken from reference TRBV29-1 and TRBJ1-2, is SAVISQKPSRDICQRGTSLTIQCQVDSQVTMMFWYRQQPGQSLTLIATANQGSEATYESGFVIDKFPISRPNLTFSTLTVSNMSPEDSSIYLCSVEGGDYTFGSGTRLTVV.

The rearrangement uses TRBV3-1 and TRBJ1-2; TRBD1 matches 7 bases. The CDR3 is made up of 16 amino acids. The germline V gene encodes CDR1 LGHDT and CDR2 YNNKEL (reference sequence). Trimming removed 1 base from V and 5 bases from J; junction bases left unmatched: 10. This chain's CDR3 is CASSQGKRGREYGYTF. CDR3 nucleotide sequence: TGTGCCAGCAGCCAAGGGAAGAGGGGGCGAGAATATGGCTACACCTTC.

This clonotype was counted many times. The CDR3 loop reads CASTRTGGAAYEQYF. CDR3 coding DNA: TGTGCCAGCACCCGGACAGGGGGCGCAGCCTACGAGCAGTACTTC. V is TRBV12-3 or TRBV12-4 and J is TRBJ2-7; 11 nucleotides agree with TRBD1. V dropped 7 bases and J dropped 2; count of bases not matched to a gene: 7. CDR3 length: 15 residues.

This clonotype was counted only a few times. The chain has TRBV9 and TRBJ2-3, with TRBD1 matching over 8 bases. The germline gives CDR1 SGDLS, CDR2 YYNGEE. The trim removed 3 bases at V and 1 base at J, leaving 7 bases unmatched. The CDR3 has 16 amino acids. CDR3 loop: CASSDLDRGGTDTQYF. CDR3 in DNA: TGTGCCAGCAGCGACCTAGACAGGGGCGGCACAGATACGCAGTATTTT.

This sequence joins TRBV3-1 and TRBJ1-1, with D uncertain. The CDR3 is 13 residues long. Trimming shortened V by 4 bases and J by 3 bases, and 9 bases separated the two germline ends. The germline CDR1 and CDR2 sequences are LGHDT and YNNKEL (reference sequence). The CDR3 bases are TGTGCCAGCAGCCGAGCCGGACACACTGAAGCTTTCTTT. It codes for CASSRAGHTEAFF.

Notes on this clonotype: A read error may explain this, as a much larger clone is one base away. The V and J genes are TRBV27 and TRBJ2-5, with D possibly TRBD2 on 5 matching bases. Trimming took 5 bases from V and 11 from J, leaving 18 bases between them. Germline loops: CDR1 MNHEY, CDR2 SMNVEV (reference sequence). This CDR3 has 13 amino acids. The CDR3 DNA follows: TGTGCCAGCAGTCGCGGGCCGTACAATGAGCAGTACTTC. Protein product: CASSRGPYNEQYF.

This sequence joins TRBV7-9 and TRBJ2-4, with 10 bases identical to TRBD2. The DNA end is a closer match to TRBJ2-5, so the J assignment may be wrong. CDR1 and CDR2 (germline): SEHNR, FQNEAQ (reference sequence). The CDR3 runs 14 residues. The DNA of the CDR3 is TGTGCCAGCAGCTTAGTGGGACTAGCGGAGACCCAGTACTTC. As protein: CASSLVGLAETQYF.

V and J are TRBV5-1 and TRBJ2-1; 9 bases are shared with TRBD2. The CDR3 totals 14 residues. V was clipped by 5 bases and J by 7 bases; unmatched bases: 7. Germline-derived CDR1 and CDR2 are SGHRS and YFSETQ. The CDR3 reads CASRSTSGGNEQFF. The DNA of the CDR3 is TGCGCCAGCAGATCCACCAGCGGGGGGAATGAGCAGTTCTTC.

This clonotype has at least ten counts. V gene TRBV12-3 or TRBV12-4 combines with J gene TRBJ1-2; D is unresolved. V was clipped by 6 bases and J by 3 bases, with 8 bases between them. The CDR3 length is 12 residues. For the CDR3, the DNA is TGTGCCAGCAGGGCAGCCCACTATGGCTACACCTTC. Translation: CASRAAHYGYTF.

This clonotype came up many times. The chain is built from TRBV5-5 and TRBJ2-1; 7 bases are shared with TRBD1. CDR3 size: 13 residues. Germline CDR1 reads SGHKS; CDR2 reads YYEKEE (reference sequence). V lost 4 bases and J lost 5; bases outside the gene matches: 3. For the CDR3, the DNA is TGTGCCAGCAGCCGGACAGGCGACAATGAGCAGTTCTTC. This sequence encodes CASSRTGDNEQFF. The variable domain in full, completed from reference TRBV5-5 and TRBJ2-1, reads DAGVTQSPTHLIKTRGQQVTLRCSPISGHKSVSWYQQVLGQGPQFIFQYYEKEERGRGNFPDRFSARQFPNYSSELNVNALLLGDSALYLCASSRTGDNEQFFGPGTRLTVL.

This clonotype was counted a few times. The chain recombines TRBV7-9 with TRBJ1-4, with D possibly being TRBD1 (5 bases). CDR1 is SEHNR and CDR2 is FQNEAQ in the germline V gene (reference sequence). The CDR3 contains 16 residues. V shed 5 bases and J shed 7 bases, with 20 bases lying between them. The DNA for the CDR3 is TGTGCCAGCAGCATTCCTGCAGGGCGGGGGAGTGAAAAACTGTTTTTT. Translated, it gives CASSIPAGRGSEKLFF.

The CDR3 DNA is TGTGCCAGCAGCCAAGGGGGGGGACACAACTATGGCTACACCTTC. Translating it yields CASSQGGGHNYGYTF. The chain uses TRBV14 and TRBJ1-2, with D possibly matching TRBD1 (6 bases). Between the trimmed V and J ends, which lost 1 base and 2 bases, there was a span of 11 bases. The CDR3 is made up of 15 amino acids. Germline V lookup: CDR1 SGHDN, CDR2 FVKESK.

The table lists this clonotype with many counts. The V gene is TRBV10-3, the J gene TRBJ1-2; a possible D gene is TRBD1 (6 bases). V was cut by 4 bases and J by 1 base, with 10 bases left in between. CDR1 and CDR2 from the germline V gene are ENHRY and SYGVKD. The CDR3 is 14 amino acids. DNA for the CDR3: TGTGCCATCAGTGGACAGGCTCTTAACTATGGCTACACCTTC. Protein product: CAISGQALNYGYTF.

This clonotype was recorded at least ten times. The chain combines TRBV29-1 with TRBJ2-3; D may be TRBD2 (7 bases). The CDR3 has 14 amino acids. Germline V gene sequence: CDR1 SQVTM, CDR2 ANQGSEA. Trimming stripped 0 bases from V and 6 bases from J, with 13 bases between. Here the CDR3 DNA reads TGCAGCGTTGAAGATAGAGGGGGGGCGGATACGCAGTATTTT. It codes for CSVEDRGGADTQYF.

This chain joins TRBV6-6 and TRBJ1-1; D remains ambiguous. Germline CDR1 MNHNY, CDR2 SVGAGI (reference sequence). The CDR3 runs 15 residues. Trimming shortened V by 5 bases and J by 2 bases, and 15 bases separated the two germline ends. Here the CDR3 reads CASSTLSVGNTEAFF. The DNA of the CDR3 is TGTGCCAGCAGTACCCTGTCGGTGGGAAACACTGAAGCTTTCTTT.

The chain uses TRBV20-1 and TRBJ2-1, with a possible D match to TRBD1 (6 bases). The CDR3 contains 16 residues. Trimming took off 3 bases at V and 2 bases at J, with 17 bases between the two ends. CDR1 is DFQATT, CDR2 SNEGSKA, per germline (reference sequence). The CDR3 DNA sequence: TGCAGTGCTAGTTATCTTGGGGGCCGAACCTACAATGAGCAGTTCTTC. It translates to CSASYLGGRTYNEQFF.